The 32 T cell receptor beta chains below were found in one sample sequenced in a study of blood T cell repertoires in COVID-19. TCRdb keeps only in-frame clones here, not all; method: immunoSEQ multiplex PCR. The table lists fewer than 15,000 clones, around 84% of them singletons. Sequencing was performed on peripheral blood. All receptors derive from a man over 45 with active COVID-19.

The V call is TRBV27, the J call TRBJ1-1; D gene unclear. With 2 bases removed from V and 5 bases from J, the gap between germline ends came to 18 bases. This CDR3 region has 16 residues. CDR1 and CDR2 from the germline V gene are MNHEY and SMNVEV (reference sequence). The CDR3 DNA reads as TGTGCCAGCAGTTTACGAGTAGTCGGTACGGGAACTGAAGCTTTCTTT. Translated: CASSLRVVGTGTEAFF.

The chain carries TRBV28 and TRBJ2-1; D uncertain. The CDR3 is made up of 15 amino acids. V was cut by 3 bases and J by 0 bases, with 9 bases left in between. Germline-derived CDR1 and CDR2 are MDHEN and SYDVKM. The CDR3 sequence is CASSFTESSYNEQFF. As DNA, the CDR3 is TGTGCCAGCAGTTTCACAGAGAGCTCCTACAATGAGCAGTTCTTC.

CDR3 region: CASSTLWAGGYNEQFF. CDR3 nucleotide sequence: TGTGCCAGCAGCACCCTTTGGGCGGGAGGTTACAATGAGCAGTTCTTC. The gene calls are TRBV7-8 and TRBJ2-1; 8 bases agree with TRBD2. V lost 5 bases, J lost 4 bases, and 10 bases stayed unmatched. Germline CDR1 reads SGHVS; CDR2 reads FQNEAQ. This CDR3 is 16 amino acids long.

The rearrangement links TRBV27 to TRBJ2-1; 11 nucleotides match TRBD2. J lost 5 bases, V lost 4 bases, and 4 bases had no gene match. The CDR3 runs to 15 residues. CDR1 and CDR2 from the germline V gene are MNHEY and SMNVEV (reference sequence). Written as DNA, the CDR3 is TGTGCCAGCAGTTCCGGGACTAGCGGAAACAATGAGCAGTTCTTC. This gives the protein CASSSGTSGNNEQFF.

This clone has a single count. The J gene is TRBJ2-2, the V gene TRBV24-1, with 7 bases fitting TRBD2. The ends lost 2 bases at V and 4 bases at J; junction bases unmatched: 9. Germline V gives CDR1 KGHDR, CDR2 SFDVKD. The CDR3 loop spans 17 amino acids. CDR3 in DNA: TGTGCCACCAGTGATTGGAGTCTGCTAGCGGCCACCGGGGAGCTGTTTTTT. It specifies CATSDWSLLAATGELFF.

This chain uses TRBV6-2 or TRBV6-3 with TRBJ2-1; 7 nucleotides line up with TRBD2. V trimming: 0 bases; J trimming: 7 bases; junction bases outside the gene matches: 12. This CDR3 has 17 amino acids. Germline V lookup: CDR1 MNHEY, CDR2 SVGEGT. The CDR3 bases are TGTGCCAGCAGTTACTCCGGTAGCGGGCTCATTAGGAATGAGCAGTTCTTC. It codes for CASSYSGSGLIRNEQFF.

Only a few counts were recorded for this clone. This chain links TRBV10-3 with TRBJ2-7; 13 bases are a match to TRBD2. Germline V CDR1 and CDR2: ENHRY, SYGVKD. The CDR3 runs to 16 residues. V dropped 6 bases and J dropped 5; count of bases not matched to a gene: 10. CDR3 DNA: TGTGCCATCAGCGTGGGACTAGCGGGAACTAAAGACGAGCAGTACTTC. It is translated as CAISVGLAGTKDEQYF.

The chain carries TRBV27 and TRBJ2-7, with 7 bases fitting TRBD1. The CDR3 has 14 amino acids. V shed 1 base and J 3 bases; nucleotides not matched to a gene: 3. The germline CDR1 and CDR2 sequences are MNHEY and SMNVEV (reference sequence). This CDR3 reads CASSLLGTVYEQYF. DNA of the CDR3: TGTGCCAGCAGTTTATTAGGGACAGTCTACGAGCAGTACTTC.

This rearrangement joins TRBV30 to TRBJ1-2, with 8 bases aligning to TRBD1. The CDR3 is 15 residues long. Germline lookup yields CDR1 GTSNPN and CDR2 SVGIG (reference sequence). The V and J ends lost 2 bases and 5 bases, in that order; junction bases with no gene match: 10. The CDR3 nucleotides read TGTGCCTGGAGTCCCCCAGGGGGCGCATATTATGGCTACACCTTC. Its protein is CAWSPPGGAYYGYTF.

This chain connects TRBV4-1 to TRBJ2-7; 10 nucleotides line up with TRBD2. The CDR3 contains 19 residues. V lost 0 bases to trimming and J lost 4 bases; unmatched junction nucleotides: 15. Per germline, CDR1 MGHRA and CDR2 YSYEKL. Written as DNA, the CDR3 is TGCGCCAGCAGCCAAGAGGCCGGACTAGCGGAGCCAGTGTGGTACGAGCAGTACTTC. This sequence encodes CASSQEAGLAEPVWYEQYF.

The V gene is TRBV5-4, the J gene TRBJ2-7; 10 nucleotides align to TRBD1. The CDR3 consists of 14 residues. Germline assignment: CDR1 SGHNT and CDR2 YYREEE (reference sequence). The trim removed 3 bases at V and 1 base at J, leaving 1 base unmatched. The CDR3 bases are TGTGCCAGCAGCTGGGACAGGGGTTCCTACGAGCAGTACTTC. This encodes CASSWDRGSYEQYF.

The chain has TRBV4-1 and TRBJ2-7; D perhaps matches TRBD1 (7 bases). This CDR3 is 17 amino acids long. Germline CDR1 is MGHRA and CDR2 is YSYEKL. The V and J ends lost 0 bases and 1 base respectively, with 16 bases between them. The CDR3 sequence is CASSQEKEGALSYEQYF. The CDR3, as DNA: TGCGCCAGCAGCCAAGAAAAGGAGGGGGCTCTTTCCTACGAGCAGTACTTC.

The genes are TRBV6-6 and TRBJ2-2; 14 nucleotides match TRBD2. J gave up 4 bases and V 6 bases, and 13 bases lay outside the gene matches. The CDR3 extends over 19 amino acids. From germline, CDR1 is MNHNY and CDR2 SVGAGI (reference sequence). CDR3 region: CASSWTSGRFGVGTGELFF. CDR3 coding DNA: TGTGCCAGCAGCTGGACTAGCGGGAGGTTTGGAGTAGGCACCGGGGAGCTGTTTTTT.

This clone was seen only once. This chain connects TRBV7-6 to TRBJ2-1; 10 bases map to TRBD2. V lost 5 bases to trimming and J lost 2 bases; unmatched junction nucleotides: 18. In germline, CDR1 is SGHVS, CDR2 FNYEAQ. This CDR3 has 20 residues. The CDR3 region is CASSVGQFSGRREAYNEQFF. The CDR3 region has the DNA TGTGCCAGCAGCGTAGGACAGTTTAGCGGGAGGAGGGAAGCCTACAATGAGCAGTTCTTC.

This chain connects TRBV28 to TRBJ1-4; weak D call: TRBD1 (5 bases). The length of the CDR3 is 14 residues. The V end lost 3 bases, the J end lost 8 bases, and 13 bases lay between the germline ends. Germline lookup yields CDR1 MDHEN and CDR2 SYDVKM. In DNA, the CDR3 is TGTGCCAGCAGTTTCCCCCAGGGAAGGGAAAAACTGTTTTTT. This sequence encodes CASSFPQGREKLFF.

V usage is TRBV5-6 and J usage is TRBJ2-2; TRBD2 matches 8 bases. The V gene end was trimmed by 0 bases and the J gene end by 5 bases; junction bases not matched to a gene: 6. Germline values: CDR1 SGHDT, CDR2 YYEEEE. The CDR3 loop spans 16 amino acids. The CDR3 coding sequence is TGTGCCAGCAGCTTGGCGCGGGGGGTTTGGACCGGGGAGCTGTTTTTT. Translating gives CASSLARGVWTGELFF.

The chain joins TRBV5-4 to TRBJ2-7; D is possibly TRBD1 (6 bases). In germline, CDR1 is SGHNT, CDR2 YYREEE (reference sequence). The CDR3 runs to 14 residues. V lost 0 bases, J lost 2 bases, and 9 bases lay in between. Written as DNA, the CDR3 is TGTGCCAGCAGCTTGGGTGACAGGCCCTACGAGCAGTACTTC. This sequence encodes CASSLGDRPYEQYF.

The genes are TRBV4-2 and TRBJ1-1; D not resolved. The CDR3 runs to 16 residues. Germline assignment: CDR1 LGHNA and CDR2 YNFKEQ. Trimming cost V 0 bases and J 0 bases, with 11 bases left between them. CDR3 sequence: CASSQDGRYMNTEAFF. Here the CDR3 DNA reads TGTGCCAGCAGCCAAGACGGGAGATACATGAACACTGAAGCTTTCTTT.

This chain uses TRBV6-5 with TRBJ2-1; no firm D call. The V gene lost 3 bases and the J gene lost 9 bases, with 12 bases spanning the gap. The CDR3 runs to 13 residues. Germline assignment: CDR1 MNHEY and CDR2 SVGAGI. The CDR3 region has the DNA TGTGCCAGCAGTTATCGAGCCTCGGGTGAGCAGTTCTTC. This sequence encodes CASSYRASGEQFF.

J is TRBJ2-7 and V is TRBV5-1; 8 bases match TRBD2. This CDR3 has 17 amino acids. The ends lost 0 bases at V and 3 bases at J; junction bases unmatched: 11. Germline V gene data show CDR1 as SGHRS and CDR2 as YFSETQ. CDR3 sequence (DNA): TGCGCCAGCAGCTTGGAATTTCCGGGGACTAGTAACTACGAGCAGTACTTC. It translates to CASSLEFPGTSNYEQYF. Combining the CDR3 with reference TRBV5-1 and TRBJ2-7 gives the whole variable domain KAGVTQTPRYLIKTRGQQVTLSCSPISGHRSVSWYQQTPGQGLQFLFEYFSETQRNKGNFPGRFSGRQFSNSRSEMNVSTLELGDSALYLCASSLEFPGTSNYEQYFGPGTRLTVT.

V is TRBV7-8 and J is TRBJ2-7, with TRBD1 matching over 9 bases. Germline CDR1 and CDR2: SGHVS and FQNEAQ. This CDR3 spans 17 amino acids. Losses at the gene ends were 1 base for V and 0 bases for J; bases not matched to a gene: 7. This CDR3 is CASSLVGGTGISYEQYF. DNA for the CDR3: TGTGCCAGCAGCTTAGTGGGCGGGACAGGGATCTCCTACGAGCAGTACTTC. The full variable domain, with the rest looked up from reference TRBV7-8 and TRBJ2-7, is GAGVSQSPRYKVAKRGQDVALRCDPISGHVSLFWYQQALGQGPEFLTYFQNEAQLDKSGLPSDRFFAERPEGSVSTLKIQRTQQEDSAVYLCASSLVGGTGISYEQYFGPGTRLTVT.

The chain carries TRBV14 and TRBJ1-4; 9 positions agree with TRBD1. This CDR3 spans 15 amino acids. V trimming: 2 bases; J trimming: 8 bases; junction bases outside the gene matches: 6. Germline V gene lookup returns CDR1 SGHDN and CDR2 FVKESK. The CDR3 protein is CASSQLDRGREKLFF. The CDR3 region has the DNA TGTGCCAGCAGCCAATTGGACAGGGGTCGGGAAAAACTGTTTTTT.

The chain's CDR3 is CASSLRGGSYNEQFF. CDR3 bases: TGTGCCAGCAGTTTAAGGGGCGGGAGTTACAATGAGCAGTTCTTC. The chain recombines TRBV27 with TRBJ2-1; 7 bases line up with TRBD2. The CDR3 is 15 residues long. The ends lost 2 bases at V and 4 bases at J; junction bases unmatched: 5. CDR1 and CDR2 (germline): MNHEY, SMNVEV (reference sequence).

The chain recombines TRBV9 with TRBJ2-1; 10 bases are shared with TRBD2. The CDR3 sequence is 15 residues long. Trimming cost V 4 bases and J 4 bases; bases outside gene matches: 5. The germline CDR1 and CDR2 sequences are SGDLS and YYNGEE. CDR3 amino acids: CASSLAGEGYNEQFF. CDR3 nucleotide sequence: TGTGCCAGCAGCCTAGCGGGAGAGGGGTACAATGAGCAGTTCTTC.

Concerning this clone: The germline gene is not matched at one end of the junction; a read error may be the cause. The chain is built from TRBV2 and TRBJ2-1; TRBD1 matches at 9 bases. The CDR3 is 14 residues long. CDR1 and CDR2 from the germline V gene are SNHLY and FYNNEI. CDR3: CASSEAPLDRGFLF. The CDR3 nucleotides are TGTGCCAGCAGTGAAGCCCCCCTCGACAGGGGGTTCCTCTTC.

This clone was recorded only once. The chain has TRBV14 and TRBJ2-5; 13 bases match TRBD2. The DNA end lines up better with TRBJ2-7; the J call may be wrong. CDR3 size: 16 residues. The germline V gene encodes CDR1 SGHDN and CDR2 FVKESK. CDR3 protein: CASSQDGLAGAYEQYF. CDR3 nucleotide sequence: TGTGCCAGCAGCCAAGATGGACTAGCGGGGGCCTACGAGCAGTACTTC.

This clone is medium-sized in the sample. In DNA form, the CDR3 reads TGTGCCAGCAGTGACCCAAGGGGGATCAATCAGCCCCAGCATTTT. Translating it yields CASSDPRGINQPQHF. The V call is TRBV2, the J call TRBJ1-5; weak D call: TRBD1 (6 bases). The germline V gene encodes CDR1 SNHLY and CDR2 FYNNEI. This CDR3 is built from 15 residues. Trimming removed 3 bases from V and 3 bases from J, with 12 bases in between. The whole variable domain, filled in from reference TRBV2 and TRBJ1-5, reads EPEVTQTPSHQVTQMGQEVILRCVPISNHLYFYWYRQILGQKVEFLVSFYNNEISEKSEIFDDQFSVERPDGSNFTLKIRSTKLEDSAMYFCASSDPRGINQPQHFGDGTRLSIL.

The rearrangement links TRBV28 to TRBJ2-1, with D possibly TRBD2 on 5 matching bases. Trimming took off 6 bases at V and 0 bases at J, with 12 bases between the two ends. Germline CDR1 and CDR2: MDHEN and SYDVKM. The CDR3 extends over 15 amino acids. CDR3 loop: CASSPGVSSYNEQFF. For the CDR3, the DNA is TGTGCCAGCAGCCCCGGGGTAAGCTCCTACAATGAGCAGTTCTTC. The whole variable domain, remainder taken from reference TRBV28 and TRBJ2-1, is DVKVTQSSRYLVKRTGEKVFLECVQDMDHENMFWYRQDPGLGLRLIYFSYDVKMKEKGDIPEGYSVSREKKERFSLILESASTNQTSMYLCASSPGVSSYNEQFFGPGTRLTVL.

The chain uses TRBV2 and TRBJ2-1; maybe TRBD1 (5 bases). The CDR3 has 15 amino acids. With 8 bases removed from V and 5 bases from J, the gap between germline ends came to 19 bases. Germline CDR1 and CDR2: SNHLY and FYNNEI. The CDR3, as DNA: TGTGCCAGCCAGGGCAATTTAGGGGCAGACAATGAGCAGTTCTTC. The encoded protein is CASQGNLGADNEQFF.

The rearrangement uses TRBV19 and TRBJ1-3; 7 bases are shared with TRBD1. The CDR3 length is 13 residues. Germline values: CDR1 LNHDA, CDR2 SQIVND (reference sequence). Trimming at V came to 5 bases and at J to 3 bases, leaving 1 base not matched to a gene. The CDR3 DNA is TGTGCCAGTAGTTACAGGGGTGGAAACACCATATATTTT. It yields the protein CASSYRGGNTIYF.

This chain uses TRBV12-5 with TRBJ2-1; 11 nucleotides agree with TRBD1. Germline assignment: CDR1 LGHNT and CDR2 FRNRAP. The CDR3 consists of 15 residues. V was clipped by 3 bases and J by 7 bases; unmatched bases: 5. CDR3 region: CASGFGQGAENEQFF. In DNA, the CDR3 is TGTGCTAGTGGTTTTGGACAGGGGGCAGAGAATGAGCAGTTCTTC. The variable domain in full, completed from reference TRBV12-5 and TRBJ2-1, reads DARVTQTPRHKVTEMGQEVTMRCQPILGHNTVFWYRQTMMQGLELLAYFRNRAPLDDSGMPKDRFSAEMPDATLATLKIQPSEPRDSAVYFCASGFGQGAENEQFFGPGTRLTVL.

The CDR3, as DNA: TGCGCCAGCAGCTTGTGGTCTAGCGAAGAGACCCAGTACTTC. Translated: CASSLWSSEETQYF. This sequence joins TRBV5-1 and TRBJ2-5, with D maybe TRBD2 (6 bases). The CDR3 is 14 residues long. Germline values: CDR1 SGHRS, CDR2 YFSETQ. The V gene lost 1 base and the J gene lost 3 bases, with 10 bases spanning the gap. Together with reference TRBV5-1 and TRBJ2-5, the CDR3 gives the full variable domain: KAGVTQTPRYLIKTRGQQVTLSCSPISGHRSVSWYQQTPGQGLQFLFEYFSETQRNKGNFPGRFSGRQFSNSRSEMNVSTLELGDSALYLCASSLWSSEETQYFGPGTRLLVL.